This TCR beta chain was found in a study of T cell repertoires in cytomegalovirus infection. TCRdb re-analysed the reads in MiXCR, keeping a single row per CDR3 protein. This table has under 850,000 distinct CDR3 sequences, roughly 36% appearing once. Study observations and caveats: HLA-C-restricted CMV clonotypes gave the most frequent clonotype in two of eight donors.

The CDR3 consists of 13 residues. Trimming stripped 1 base from V and 6 bases from J, with 10 bases between. Concerning this clonotype: Its antigen is unknown.

The material sequenced was PBMCs. This rearrangement joins TRBV12-3 or TRBV12-4 to TRBJ2-7, with no clear D. This TCR derives from a human donor in good health (CMV status not recorded). Some clones in this sample may be carry-over from other donors' samples. In DNA, the CDR3 is TGTGCCAGCAGTTTAGGGGGATTGCCCGAGCAGTACTTC. Protein: CASSLGGLPEQYF.